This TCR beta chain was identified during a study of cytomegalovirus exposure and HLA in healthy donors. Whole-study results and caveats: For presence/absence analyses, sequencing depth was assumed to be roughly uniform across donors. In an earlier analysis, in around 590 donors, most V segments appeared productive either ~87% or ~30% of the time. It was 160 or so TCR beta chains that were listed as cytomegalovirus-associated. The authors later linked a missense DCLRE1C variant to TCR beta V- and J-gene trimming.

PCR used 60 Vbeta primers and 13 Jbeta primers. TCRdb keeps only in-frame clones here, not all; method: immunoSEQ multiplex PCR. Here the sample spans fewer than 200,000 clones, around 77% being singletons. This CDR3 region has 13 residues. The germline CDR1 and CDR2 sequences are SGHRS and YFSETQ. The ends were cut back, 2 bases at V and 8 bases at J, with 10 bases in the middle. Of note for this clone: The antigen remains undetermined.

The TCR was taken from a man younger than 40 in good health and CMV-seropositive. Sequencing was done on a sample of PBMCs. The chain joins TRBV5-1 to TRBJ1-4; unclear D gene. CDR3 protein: CASSLNRKEKLFF. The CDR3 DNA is TGCGCCAGCAGCTTAAACAGAAAGGAAAAACTGTTTTTT.